These 32 T cell receptor beta chains were sequenced from one sample in a study of Graves' ophthalmopathy and Graves' hyperthyroidism. Investigators amplified TCR beta CDR3 regions from RNA transcripts. An initial RT-PCR round employing HTBI primers preceded a second-round multiplex PCR. MiXCR, run by TCRdb on the multiplex PCR reads, gives a single entry per CDR3 protein. The sample consists of 400,000 or so distinct CDR3 sequences, 17% of them appearing once. Sequencing used peripheral blood. Receptors were obtained from an adult woman with stable Graves' hyperthyroidism.

This sequence joins TRBV5-1 and TRBJ2-2; D is unclear. Trimming took 0 bases from V and 0 from J, leaving 15 bases between them. CDR3 length: 18 amino acids. Germline-derived CDR1 and CDR2 are SGHRS and YFSETQ. CDR3 in amino acids: CASSLGATFFTNTGELFF. DNA for the CDR3: TGCGCCAGCAGCTTGGGGGCCACATTCTTTACGAACACCGGGGAGCTGTTTTTT. Supplemented by reference TRBV5-1 and TRBJ2-2, the full variable domain reads KAGVTQTPRYLIKTRGQQVTLSCSPISGHRSVSWYQQTPGQGLQFLFEYFSETQRNKGNFPGRFSGRQFSNSRSEMNVSTLELGDSALYLCASSLGATFFTNTGELFFGEGSRLTVL.

V gene TRBV12-3 or TRBV12-4 combines with J gene TRBJ1-5; D is unresolved. CDR3 length: 13 residues. V shed 5 bases and J shed 3 bases, with 8 bases lying between them. The CDR3 DNA sequence: TGTGCCAGCAGTCAATCAGCCAATCAGCCCCAGCATTTT. It encodes CASSQSANQPQHF.

This clonotype was found many times. The chain carries TRBV12-3 or TRBV12-4 and TRBJ2-2; perhaps TRBD1 as D (5 bases). Trimming cost V 3 bases and J 4 bases, with 9 bases left between them. The CDR3 sequence is 14 residues long. CDR3 in amino acids: CASSFGRATGELFF. DNA for the CDR3: TGTGCCAGCAGTTTTGGCAGGGCCACCGGGGAGCTGTTTTTT.

Ten or more counts support this clonotype. The chain carries TRBV10-3 and TRBJ2-7; D might be TRBD2 (5 bases). The germline gives CDR1 ENHRY, CDR2 SYGVKD. This CDR3 has 14 residues. Trimming shortened V by 3 bases and J by 3 bases, and 12 bases separated the two germline ends. CDR3 nucleotides: TGTGCCATCAGTGACAGTTTGGAGGACTACGAGCAGTACTTC. Translated, it gives CAISDSLEDYEQYF.

This clonotype appeared many times. The gene calls are TRBV7-2 and TRBJ1-2; TRBD1 might be the D (6 bases). From germline, CDR1 is SGHTA and CDR2 FQGNSA. CDR3 length equals 18 residues. Trimming removed 5 bases from V and 3 bases from J, with 25 bases in between. This chain's CDR3 is CASSQEEFVFEGDYGYTF. For the CDR3, the DNA is TGTGCCAGCAGCCAAGAGGAGTTCGTATTTGAGGGGGACTATGGCTACACCTTC.

This clonotype came up many times. This chain uses TRBV20-1 with TRBJ2-5; 10 positions match TRBD2. This CDR3 region has 13 residues. Looked up from germline, CDR1 is DFQATT and CDR2 is SNEGSKA (reference sequence). With 3 bases clipped from V and 5 bases from J, the junction kept 3 bases outside the gene matches. The CDR3 coding sequence is TGCAGTGCTAGGCCAGCGGGAGGGGAGACCCAGTACTTC. It translates to CSARPAGGETQYF.

This clonotype was observed many times. The chain combines TRBV10-2 with TRBJ2-5, with D perhaps TRBD2 (6 bases). Germline V gene lookup returns CDR1 WSHSY and CDR2 SAAADI. V was trimmed by 7 bases and J by 3 bases, leaving 12 bases between them. CDR3 length equals 13 residues. CDR3 nucleotides: TGCGCCAGCAACGGGGGAAATGAAGAGACCCAGTACTTC. Its protein product is CASNGGNEETQYF.

This chain connects TRBV6-5 to TRBJ1-1; D call uncertain. Trimming left V 2 bases short and J 1 base short, with 14 bases between. The CDR3 is 16 amino acids. The germline CDR1 and CDR2 sequences are MNHEY and SVGAGI. As DNA, the CDR3 is TGTGCCAGCAGTTACGCTACCGGGCCGGGGAACACTGAAGCTTTCTTT. Its translation is CASSYATGPGNTEAFF.

The V call is TRBV6-2 or TRBV6-3, the J call TRBJ2-5, with TRBD2 matching 9 bases. The CDR3 sequence is 15 residues long. The germline V gene encodes CDR1 MNHEY and CDR2 SVGEGT. J lost 0 bases, V lost 10 bases, and 9 bases had no gene match. For the CDR3, the DNA is TGTGCCACCTCTACGACTAGCGGATACCAAGAGACCCAGTACTTC. Protein: CATSTTSGYQETQYF.

This clonotype was observed many times. The rearrangement joins TRBV4-1 to TRBJ1-1; 11 nucleotides align to TRBD1. CDR3 length equals 15 residues. Germline V gene lookup returns CDR1 MGHRA and CDR2 YSYEKL. V dropped 4 bases and J dropped 7; count of bases not matched to a gene: 8. For the CDR3, the DNA is TGCGCCAGCAGCCCCCCGGACAGGGGGCAAGGTGAAGCTTTCTTT. Translating it yields CASSPPDRGQGEAFF.

Of note for this clonotype: A much larger clone lies one base from this, so it may be a read error. The conserved phenylalanine or tryptophan is not found at the CDR3 terminus, so this likely reflects a read error. The genes are TRBV5-1 and TRBJ1-1; D is ambiguous. The ends were cut back, 0 bases at V and 0 bases at J, with 9 bases in the middle. CDR1 SGHRS and CDR2 YFSETQ come from the germline V gene. This CDR3 comprises 15 residues. CDR3 residues: CASSLVGGMNTEAFL. The CDR3 DNA is TGCGCCAGCAGCTTGGTCGGCGGAATGAACACTGAAGCTTTCTTG.

This clonotype was seen ten or more times. The chain employs TRBV27 and TRBJ1-1; TRBD1 aligns across 7 bases. Per the germline V gene, CDR1 is MNHEY and CDR2 is SMNVEV (reference sequence). There are 15 residues in the CDR3. With 4 bases clipped from V and 1 base from J, the junction kept 6 bases outside the gene matches. CDR3 in DNA: TGTGCCAGCAGTTATGGGCGACAGGGGAACACTGAAGCTTTCTTT. Amino acids: CASSYGRQGNTEAFF.

The J gene is TRBJ2-2, the V gene TRBV12-3 or TRBV12-4; a possible D gene is TRBD1 (7 bases). With 6 bases removed from V and 1 base from J, the gap between germline ends came to 15 bases. This CDR3 region has 16 residues. The CDR3 DNA reads TGTGCCAGCAGCCCCCCAGGGGGGATGAACACCGGGGAGCTGTTTTTT. This translates into CASSPPGGMNTGELFF.

The sample holds many counts of this clonotype. The junction and the germline gene differ at one end; a read error may be behind it. V is TRBV7-7 and J is TRBJ2-7; tentatively, D is TRBD1 (6 bases). The CDR3 consists of 13 residues. Germline V gives CDR1 SSHAT, CDR2 FNYEAQ (reference sequence). CDR3 loop: CASSVTQGYEQYF. The CDR3 nucleotides read TGTGCTAGCAGCGTTACACAGGGCTACGAGCAGTACTTC.

This clonotype was detected many times. The chain carries TRBV20-1 and TRBJ1-2; D is undetermined. Deletions cut 4 bases from V and 2 bases from J, with 8 bases between. CDR3 length: 12 amino acids. Germline V gene lookup returns CDR1 DFQATT and CDR2 SNEGSKA (reference sequence). The CDR3 DNA is TGCAGTGCTATGGTGAGGAACTATGGCTACACCTTC. Translation: CSAMVRNYGYTF.

Only a few counts were recorded for this clonotype. The rearrangement joins TRBV28 to TRBJ1-2; D gene unclear. The CDR3 sequence is 12 residues long. Deletions cut 1 base from V and 6 bases from J, with 6 bases between. Germline assignment: CDR1 MDHEN and CDR2 SYDVKM. The CDR3 sequence is CASSLYRDGYTF. CDR3 nucleotides: TGTGCCAGCAGTTTATACCGGGATGGCTACACCTTC.

V gene TRBV29-1 combines with J gene TRBJ2-6; D is ambiguous. Germline values: CDR1 SQVTM, CDR2 ANQGSEA. CDR3 size: 12 residues. The germline V and J ends were trimmed by 3 bases and 1 base, with 1 base remaining between them. The DNA for the CDR3 is TGCAGCGTTGATTCTGGGGCCAACGTCCTGACTTTC. Residues: CSVDSGANVLTF. The entire variable domain, with the rest obtained from reference TRBV29-1 and TRBJ2-6, is as follows: SAVISQKPSRDICQRGTSLTIQCQVDSQVTMMFWYRQQPGQSLTLIATANQGSEATYESGFVIDKFPISRPNLTFSTLTVSNMSPEDSSIYLCSVDSGANVLTFGAGSRLTVL.

This clonotype showed up many times. The CDR3 coding sequence is TGTGCCAGCAGCTCGTCAGTGGGTAGCGGGAGATCCTACGAGCAGTACTTC. Encoded protein: CASSSSVGSGRSYEQYF. V gene TRBV11-2 combines with J gene TRBJ2-7; 9 bases fit TRBD2. Unmatched junction bases numbered 11, after V lost 4 bases and J lost 1 base. The CDR3 covers 17 residues. The germline gives CDR1 SGHAT, CDR2 FQNNGV. Full variable domain (outside the CDR3, taken from reference TRBV11-2 and TRBJ2-7): EAGVAQSPRYKIIEKRQSVAFWCNPISGHATLYWYQQILGQGPKLLIQFQNNGVVDDSQLPKDRFSAERLKGVDSTLKIQPAKLEDSAVYLCASSSSVGSGRSYEQYFGPGTRLTVT.

This clonotype was counted ten times or more. One junction end does not reproduce the germline sequence, and a read error may be involved. The V call is TRBV5-1, the J call TRBJ2-6; D ambiguous. Germline V gene lookup returns CDR1 SGHRS and CDR2 YFSETQ. This CDR3 has 15 amino acids. The chain's CDR3 is CASSLSGSGANVLTF. The DNA for the CDR3 is TGTGCCAGCAGTTTGTCCGGCTCTGGGGCCAACGTCCTGACTTTC.

This clonotype was seen ten or more times. The V call is TRBV12-3 or TRBV12-4, the J call TRBJ1-2, with D perhaps TRBD1 (5 bases). Between the trimmed V and J ends, which lost 3 bases and 3 bases, there was a span of 11 bases. The CDR3 runs 14 residues. The CDR3 sequence is CASSLAGPYYGYTF. DNA for the CDR3: TGTGCCAGCAGTTTGGCGGGGCCCTACTATGGCTACACCTTC.

This clonotype came up many times. The rearrangement joins TRBV6-1 to TRBJ1-5; TRBD1 is a possible D gene (5 bases). The CDR3 spans 15 residues. CDR1 MNHNS and CDR2 SASEGT come from the germline V gene. Trimming cost V 4 bases and J 2 bases, with 12 bases left between them. CDR3 sequence: CASSVQEEGNQPQHF. The CDR3 nucleotides read TGTGCCAGCAGTGTACAGGAGGAGGGCAATCAGCCCCAGCATTTT.

In this sample, this clonotype turned up many times. The chain joins TRBV19 to TRBJ1-5; D gene uncertain. Per the germline V gene, CDR1 is LNHDA and CDR2 is SQIVND (reference sequence). The CDR3 has 15 amino acids. The V gene lost 5 bases and the J gene lost 4 bases, with 15 bases spanning the gap. In nucleotides, the CDR3 is TGTGCCAGTAGTGGCTCGGGCCAGCCTAATCAGCCCCAGCATTTT. Translation: CASSGSGQPNQPQHF.

CDR3 amino acids: CASRRTSGETQYF. In DNA form, the CDR3 reads TGTGCCAGCAGGAGGACTAGCGGGGAGACCCAGTACTTC. The V call is TRBV6-4, the J call TRBJ2-5; 11 bases match TRBD2. CDR1 is MRHNA, CDR2 SNTAGT, per germline. J lost 5 bases, V lost 6 bases, and 2 bases had no gene match. CDR3 length equals 13 residues.

This clonotype was found many times. In nucleotides, the CDR3 is TGCAGTGCCCCTGCTAGGGCTCAAGAGACCCAGTACTTC. Its translation is CSAPARAQETQYF. The chain joins TRBV20-1 to TRBJ2-5; D call uncertain. This CDR3 contains 13 residues. Germline values: CDR1 DFQATT, CDR2 SNEGSKA (reference sequence). V lost 6 bases and J lost 2, with 13 bases in between.

In this sample, this clonotype turned up many times. The chain joins TRBV7-9 to TRBJ1-1, with 9 nucleotides matching TRBD1. V was pared by 9 bases and J by 3 bases, with 11 bases of the junction left unmatched. The germline gives CDR1 SEHNR, CDR2 FQNEAQ (reference sequence). The CDR3 covers 15 residues. CDR3 bases: TGTGCCAGAAAACGGGACAGGGAAGTGGACACTGAAGCTTTCTTT. Translating gives CARKRDREVDTEAFF.

This clonotype was recorded many times. The rearrangement links TRBV19 to TRBJ1-1, with D perhaps matching TRBD1 (6 bases). CDR1 and CDR2 from the germline V gene are LNHDA and SQIVND (reference sequence). Trimming stripped 5 bases from V and 5 bases from J, with 21 bases between. The CDR3 is 16 amino acids. As DNA, the CDR3 is TGTGCCAGTAGTGGCTACAGGGTAAGGACCAGGACTGAAGCTTTCTTT. As protein: CASSGYRVRTRTEAFF.

The gene calls are TRBV30 and TRBJ1-2; no clear D gene. From germline, CDR1 is GTSNPN and CDR2 SVGIG (reference sequence). The CDR3 length is 12 residues. Trimming shortened V by 5 bases and J by 4 bases, and 11 bases separated the two germline ends. The CDR3 region has the DNA TGTGCCTGGGATCGGAACAGCTATGGCTACACCTTC. Translation gives CAWDRNSYGYTF. Drawing the rest from reference TRBV30 and TRBJ1-2, the complete variable domain is SQTIHQWPATLVQPVGSPLSLECTVEGTSNPNLYWYRQAAGRGLQLLFYSVGIGQISSEVPQNLSASRPQDRQFILSSKKLLLSDSGFYLCAWDRNSYGYTFGSGTRLTVV.

This clonotype was seen ten or more times. This chain links TRBV20-1 with TRBJ1-5, with 9 bases that match TRBD1. Per the germline V gene, CDR1 is DFQATT and CDR2 is SNEGSKA (reference sequence). The V gene end was trimmed by 6 bases and the J gene end by 5 bases; junction bases not matched to a gene: 8. CDR3 length: 14 residues. The CDR3 loop is CSARQGGWDQPQHF. CDR3 nucleotide sequence: TGCAGTGCCCGACAGGGGGGATGGGATCAGCCCCAGCATTTT.

As to this clonotype: At one end, the junction sequence differs from germline, possibly due to a read error. This chain joins TRBV11-2 and TRBJ2-5, with 9 bases that match TRBD2. This CDR3 spans 17 amino acids. CDR1 and CDR2 from the germline V gene are SGHAT and FQNNGV. CDR3 sequence (DNA): TGTGCCAGCAACCGGAGGGCGGGAGGGGCGTACCAAGGGACCCAGTACTTC. This encodes CASNRRAGGAYQGTQYF.

This clonotype was detected many times. The rearrangement joins TRBV7-2 to TRBJ2-7; 13 nucleotides agree with TRBD2. CDR3 size: 15 residues. CDR1 is SGHTA and CDR2 is FQGNSA in the germline V gene. V shed 4 bases, J shed 5 bases, and the junction held 5 bases outside the gene matches. The CDR3 reads CASSSGLAGENEQYF. The CDR3 nucleotides read TGTGCCAGCAGCTCAGGACTAGCGGGAGAAAACGAGCAGTACTTC.

The chain joins TRBV6-1 to TRBJ2-3; D unresolved. V was cut by 2 bases and J by 7 bases, with 7 bases left in between. Germline V CDR1 and CDR2: MNHNS, SASEGT. This CDR3 has 12 amino acids. CDR3 residues: CASSEWTHTQYF. DNA for the CDR3: TGTGCCAGCAGTGAATGGACCCATACGCAGTATTTT.

For this clonotype: Sequence at one end of the junction differs from germline and may be a read error. V usage is TRBV5-8 and J usage is TRBJ1-1; D unclear. The CDR3 contains 14 residues. Germline-derived CDR1 and CDR2 are SGHTS and YDEGEE. CDR3: CASSFRALNPEAFF. The DNA for the CDR3 is TGTGCCAGCAGCTTCCGGGCCCTGAACCCTGAAGCTTTCTTT.